The T cell receptor beta chain under discussion was sequenced for a study of blood T cells in healthy people across ages. Donors were healthy Caucasian individuals from Russia aged roughly 6 to 95. The CDR3 covers 16 residues. V was trimmed by 3 bases and J by 4 bases, leaving 18 bases between them. Looked up from germline, CDR1 is SGHRS and CDR2 is YFSETQ. Together with a sample-barcoded 5' primer, a J-beta primer mix was included in a second PCR lasting about 7 to 11 cycles. TCRdb re-derived calls from the 5' RACE reads in MiXCR, one entry per CDR3 protein. The sample includes about 1.8 million distinct CDR3 sequences, about 49% of them seen just once. Study-level findings and limits: TCR beta diversity, measured per million T cells, fell in a roughly linear way with age. Donors of long life had a larger count of naive CD4+ cells and greater diversity than aged donors.

As regards this clonotype: Its antigen is unknown.

The TCR originated in a woman aged 40-49 years in good health. The specimen sequenced was blood. This sequence joins TRBV5-1 and TRBJ2-3; perhaps TRBD2 as D (5 bases). CDR3 region: CASSSDFRIGPDTQYF. The DNA of the CDR3 is TGCGCCAGCAGCTCGGACTTTCGGATAGGGCCAGATACGCAGTATTTT.